What follows is one T cell receptor (beta chain) and its context. This entry is derived from a study of CD8 T cells in Susac syndrome. This CDR3 comprises 16 residues. The germline V and J ends were trimmed by 3 bases and 0 bases, with 14 bases remaining between them. Germline CDR1 and CDR2: SNHLY and FYNNEI. RNA was extracted with the RNeasy kit, and a quantity of about 0.45 to 1 ug was reverse transcribed using random hexamers. The amplification used immunoSEQ multiplex PCR on TCR beta CDR3; it spanned 54 Vbeta and 13 Jbeta. TCRdb itself ran the immunoSEQ multiplex PCR reads through MiXCR, one entry per CDR3 protein. Among 250,000 to 300,000 distinct CDR3 sequences listed, 70% to 90% were seen once.

What was sequenced was CD8+ T cells from PBMCs. This receptor was identified in a human donor with multiple sclerosis. V and J are TRBV2 and TRBJ1-1, with D hard to call. Here the CDR3 reads CASSDLGRPLNTEAFF. In nucleotides, the CDR3 is TGTGCCAGCAGTGATTTAGGGAGGCCTCTGAACACTGAAGCTTTCTTT.